The source of this T cell receptor (beta chain) is a study of cytomegalovirus exposure and HLA in healthy donors. Study findings and constraints: Near-uniform donor sequencing depth was presumed by presence/absence analyses. Whilst most TCR sequences proved rare, a subset of public TCRs occurred across many donors.

Worth noting for this clone: Its specificity is not known.

PCR employed 60 Vbeta and 13 Jbeta primers. TCRdb keeps only in-frame clones here, not all; method: immunoSEQ multiplex PCR. The table records some 90,000 clones, about four fifths of them present only once. The sample was PBMCs. The TCR was taken from a female donor in good health and CMV-seropositive.

The CDR3 loop reads CASSLITRDYGYTF. CDR3 bases: TGTGCCAGCAGCTTGATCACTCGGGACTATGGCTACACCTTC. The chain employs TRBV5-4 and TRBJ1-2; D unresolved. Germline loops: CDR1 SGHNT, CDR2 YYREEE (reference sequence). The CDR3 sequence is 14 residues long. Trimming cost V 1 base and J 3 bases, with 10 bases left between them.